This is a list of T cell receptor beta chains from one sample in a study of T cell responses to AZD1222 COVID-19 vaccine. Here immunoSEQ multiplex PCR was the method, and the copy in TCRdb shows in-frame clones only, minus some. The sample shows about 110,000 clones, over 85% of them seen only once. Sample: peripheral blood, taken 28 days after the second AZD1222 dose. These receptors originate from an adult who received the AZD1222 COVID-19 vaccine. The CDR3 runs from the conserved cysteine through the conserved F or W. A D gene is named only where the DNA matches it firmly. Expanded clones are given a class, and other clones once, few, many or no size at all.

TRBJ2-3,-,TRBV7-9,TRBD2,CASSSTLAGGRDTQYF,TGTGCCAGCAGCTCAACCCTAGCGGGGGGGCGGGATACGCAGTATTTT
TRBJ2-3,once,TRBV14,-,CASSQIGRGETDTQYF,TGTGCCAGCAGCCAGATCGGCAGGGGAGAGACAGATACGCAGTATTTT
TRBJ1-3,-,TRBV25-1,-,CASSHTGLGNTIYF,TGTGCCAGCAGTCACACAGGGCTTGGAAACACCATATATTTT
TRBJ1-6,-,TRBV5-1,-,CASSLRPGTNSPLHF,TGCGCCAGCAGCTTGAGGCCAGGAACTAATTCACCCCTCCACTTT
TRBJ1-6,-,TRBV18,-,CASSPRNSPLHF,TGTGCCAGCTCACCCAGGAATTCACCCCTCCACTTT
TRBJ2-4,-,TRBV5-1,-,CASIGMAGEVKAKNIQYF,TGCGCCAGCATTGGGATGGCAGGGGAGGTTAAAGCCAAAAACATTCAGTACTTC
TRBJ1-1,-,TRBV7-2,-,CASSFDRRNTEAFF,TGTGCCAGCAGCTTTGACAGGAGAAACACTGAAGCTTTCTTT
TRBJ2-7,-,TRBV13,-,CASSIRAYEQYF,TGTGCCAGCAGCATCCGAGCCTACGAGCAGTACTTC
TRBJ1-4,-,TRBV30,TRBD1,CAWRGPGTGPNEKLFF,TGTGCCTGGAGGGGTCCCGGGACAGGGCCTAATGAAAAACTGTTTTTT
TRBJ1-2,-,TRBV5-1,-,CASSLDGGIDGYTF,TGCGCCAGCAGCTTGGATGGGGGAATCGATGGCTACACCTTC
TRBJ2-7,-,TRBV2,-,CASRRDDLSSYEQYF,TGTGCCAGCAGGCGAGACGACTTGAGCTCCTACGAGCAGTACTTC
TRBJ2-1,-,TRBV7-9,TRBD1,CASSLRGRDEQFF,TGTGCCAGCAGCTTAAGGGGGCGTGATGAGCAGTTCTTC
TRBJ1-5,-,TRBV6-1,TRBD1,CASSDQGVVGNQPQHF,TGTGCCAGCAGTGACCAGGGGGTTGTCGGCAATCAGCCCCAGCATTTT
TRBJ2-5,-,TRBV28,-,CASGRRGATETQYF,TGTGCCAGCGGGCGTCGGGGGGCCACCGAGACCCAGTACTTC
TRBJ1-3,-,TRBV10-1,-,CASAGTGTGNTIYF,TGCGCCAGCGCCGGGACGGGTACTGGAAACACCATATATTTT
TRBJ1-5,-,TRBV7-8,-,CASSLTPGGRGDQPQHF,TGTGCCAGCAGCTTAACTCCGGGGGGGCGCGGGGATCAGCCCCAGCATTTT
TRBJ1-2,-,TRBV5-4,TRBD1,CASSSATGGLLRGYTF,TGTGCCAGCAGCTCCGCGACAGGGGGACTCCTTCGGGGCTACACCTTC
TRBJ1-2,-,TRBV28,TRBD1,CASSSPDRVYGYTF,TGTGCCAGCAGTTCCCCAGACAGGGTCTATGGCTACACCTTC
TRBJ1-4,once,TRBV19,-,CASSIARDEKLFF,TGTGCCAGTAGTATAGCCAGGGATGAAAAACTGTTTTTT
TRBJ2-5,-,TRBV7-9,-,CASSPDSKETQYF,TGTGCCAGCAGCCCGGACAGCAAAGAGACCCAGTACTTC
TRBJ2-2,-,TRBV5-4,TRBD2,CASSGGASRDTGELFF,TGTGCCAGCTCCGGGGGGGCTAGTAGGGACACCGGGGAGCTGTTTTTT
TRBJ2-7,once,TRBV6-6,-,CASSFLSVAYEQYF,TGTGCCAGCAGTTTCCTCTCGGTCGCGTACGAGCAGTACTTC
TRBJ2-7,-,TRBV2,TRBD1,CATRGGRTAYEQYF,TGTGCCACCCGAGGGGGCAGAACAGCCTACGAGCAGTACTTC
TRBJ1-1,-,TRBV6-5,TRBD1,CASRQGAGTEAFF,TGTGCCAGCAGACAGGGGGCAGGCACTGAAGCTTTCTTT
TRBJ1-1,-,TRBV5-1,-,CASSSAGADFTEAFF,TGCGCCAGCAGCTCCGCGGGGGCAGATTTTACTGAAGCTTTCTTT
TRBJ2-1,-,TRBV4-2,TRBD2,CASSRGGGAPYNEQFF,TGTGCCAGCAGCCGAGGCGGGGGGGCGCCCTACAATGAGCAGTTCTTC